Below, 26 T cell receptor beta chains from the same sample are listed, as sequenced in a study of T cell changes during pregnancy in multiple sclerosis. TCRdb's copy holds only in-frame clones and misses some; the assay was immunoSEQ multiplex PCR. This sample yields tens of thousands of clones, of which over 75% are seen a single time; about 5.8% belongs to the top ten. Here the sequenced sample was CD8+ T cells from peripheral blood mononuclear cells, taken before pregnancy. The receptor set was obtained from a female donor with multiple sclerosis, enrolled in a pregnancy study.

J is TRBJ1-1 and V is TRBV10-3, with no clear D. This CDR3 region has 12 residues. Germline V gene data show CDR1 as ENHRY and CDR2 as SYGVKD. V lost 10 bases and J lost 4, with 13 bases in between. CDR3 nucleotide sequence: TGTGCCACCATATCTGGGAGCACTGAAGCTTTCTTT. Translation gives CATISGSTEAFF.

The chain couples TRBV13 to TRBJ1-1; a possible D gene is TRBD1 (6 bases). Germline CDR1 and CDR2: PRHDT and FYEKMQ (reference sequence). The CDR3 is made up of 17 amino acids. V lost 3 bases and J lost 4, with 21 bases in between. CDR3 nucleotides: TGTGCCAGCAGCTTTGAACAGGGAATAGTTGGGGGCACTGAAGCTTTCTTT. Amino acids: CASSFEQGIVGGTEAFF.

The chain has TRBV27 and TRBJ2-1, with TRBD1 identical over 8 bases. The CDR3 extends over 14 amino acids. CDR1 MNHEY and CDR2 SMNVEV come from the germline V gene (reference sequence). Trimming removed 5 bases from V and 3 bases from J; junction bases left unmatched: 3. As DNA, the CDR3 is TGTGCCAGCAGTCCAGGACAGGGCTACAATGAGCAGTTCTTC. Translated, it gives CASSPGQGYNEQFF.

Worth noting for this clone: Because the CDR3's place on the DNA is in doubt, the DNA is left out and the CDR3 is given as listed by TCRdb. The J gene is TRBJ1-4, the V gene TRBV9; no check of the table's D call, TRBD1, against the DNA was made. The CDR3 is 13 residues long, ends included. Germline assignment: CDR1 SGDLS and CDR2 YYNGEE. CDR3 sequence: CASSVGIGTEEIF.

The chain links TRBV4-1 to TRBJ2-7; D may be TRBD2 (6 bases). The V gene's germline CDR1 is MGHRA and CDR2 YSYEKL. V lost 0 bases and J lost 2, with 8 bases in between. This CDR3 has 14 residues. CDR3 bases: TGCGCCAGCAGCCAAGACCGGACTACCTACGAGCAGTACTTC. Protein: CASSQDRTTYEQYF.

This chain links TRBV25-1 with TRBJ2-3; 15 bases line up with TRBD2. The CDR3 sequence is 18 residues long. Germline V gene lookup returns CDR1 MGHDK and CDR2 SYGVNS. V was pared by 6 bases and J by 1 base, with 8 bases of the junction left unmatched. CDR3 region: CASRLGTSGGQGTDTQYF. CDR3 nucleotide sequence: TGTGCCAGCAGACTCGGGACTAGCGGGGGGCAAGGCACAGATACGCAGTATTTT.

The CDR3 sequence is CASSLFVSGGSTDTQYF. The CDR3, as DNA: TGTGCCAGCAGCTTGTTTGTTAGCGGGGGGTCCACAGATACGCAGTATTTT. V usage is TRBV5-4 and J usage is TRBJ2-3, with 10 bases that match TRBD2. The V and J ends lost 1 base and 2 bases, in that order; junction bases with no gene match: 7. This CDR3 comprises 17 residues. The germline V gene encodes CDR1 SGHNT and CDR2 YYREEE (reference sequence).

The J gene is TRBJ1-5, the V gene TRBV5-6; maybe TRBD1 (5 bases). V lost 0 bases and J lost 6, with 10 bases in between. The CDR3 spans 14 residues. Germline V gene lookup returns CDR1 SGHDT and CDR2 YYEEEE. The CDR3 DNA reads as TGTGCCAGCAGCTTGGCAGGGAACGGTCAGCCCCAGCATTTT. The encoded protein is CASSLAGNGQPQHF.

CDR3 protein: CASSHPCRGCQPQHF. In DNA form, the CDR3 reads TGCGCCAGCAGTCATCCTTGCAGGGGATGTCAGCCCCAGCATTTT. The chain recombines TRBV23-1 with TRBJ1-5; tentative D call: TRBD1 (6 bases). TRBV23-1 is classed as an ORF, of uncertain function. The CDR3 has 15 residues. Trimming removed 3 bases at V and 6 bases at J, with 15 bases between.

The rearrangement links TRBV7-3 to TRBJ2-1, with D maybe TRBD2 (6 bases). The germline CDR1 and CDR2 sequences are SGHTA and FQGTGA. This CDR3 has 15 residues. V dropped 0 bases and J dropped 7 bases, with 13 bases sitting between them. The CDR3 loop is CASSLTEGWGNEQFF. The CDR3, as DNA: TGTGCCAGCAGCTTAACGGAGGGGTGGGGGAATGAGCAGTTCTTC.

CDR3 sequence: CASSESQSAYEQYF. CDR3 sequence (DNA): TGCGCCAGCAGTGAGAGTCAGAGCGCTTACGAGCAGTACTTC. The chain joins TRBV10-2 to TRBJ2-7, with D hard to call. CDR1 is WSHSY and CDR2 is SAAADI in the germline V gene. CDR3 size: 14 residues. V dropped 2 bases and J dropped 4 bases, with 12 bases sitting between them.

This clone was counted a single time. This rearrangement joins TRBV9 to TRBJ2-5; D perhaps matches TRBD1 (6 bases). This CDR3 spans 16 amino acids. V was trimmed by 0 bases and J by 5 bases, leaving 17 bases between them. The germline CDR1 and CDR2 sequences are SGDLS and YYNGEE. In nucleotides, the CDR3 is TGTGCCAGCAGCGTAGCTACCAAGGGGGATTTTGAGACCCAGTACTTC. It yields the protein CASSVATKGDFETQYF.

CDR3 residues: CAGSGDQETQYF. The CDR3 nucleotides read TGTGCCGGTAGCGGGGACCAAGAGACCCAGTACTTC. The V and J genes are TRBV7-9 and TRBJ2-5; 8 bases match TRBD2. Germline V gene sequence: CDR1 SEHNR, CDR2 FQNEAQ (reference sequence). V trimming: 11 bases; J trimming: 0 bases; junction bases outside the gene matches: 2. The CDR3 has 12 residues.

The chain employs TRBV5-1 and TRBJ1-4, with D perhaps matching TRBD1 (5 bases). Per germline, CDR1 SGHRS and CDR2 YFSETQ. V was shortened by 4 bases and J by 5 bases, with 9 bases between the two germline ends. The CDR3 consists of 13 residues. The CDR3 loop is CASSPGLNEKLFF. The CDR3 DNA reads as TGCGCCAGCAGCCCAGGGTTAAATGAAAAACTGTTTTTT.

This rearrangement joins TRBV7-9 to TRBJ2-5; D is perhaps TRBD2 (5 bases). The CDR3 spans 13 residues. Per germline, CDR1 SEHNR and CDR2 FQNEAQ (reference sequence). V dropped 4 bases and J dropped 4 bases, with 10 bases sitting between them. The CDR3 is CASSSSGVETQYF. Written as DNA, the CDR3 is TGTGCCAGCAGCTCGTCCGGGGTAGAGACCCAGTACTTC.

The chain couples TRBV7-9 to TRBJ2-7, with a weak D call TRBD1 (5 bases). This CDR3 is built from 13 residues. Germline CDR1 SEHNR, CDR2 FQNEAQ (reference sequence). Trimming left V 8 bases short and J 7 bases short, with 18 bases between. CDR3 DNA: TGTGCCAGCTACGACTTAGGGGAAATTGAGCAGTACTTC. Amino acid sequence: CASYDLGEIEQYF.

This clone has just one count. J is TRBJ2-5 and V is TRBV10-2; TRBD2 matches 10 bases. Trimming at V came to 0 bases and at J to 5 bases, leaving 3 bases not matched to a gene. Germline V lookup: CDR1 WSHSY, CDR2 SAAADI. The CDR3 loop spans 15 amino acids. The CDR3 here is CASSESSGGAETQYF. Written as DNA, the CDR3 is TGCGCCAGCAGTGAGTCCAGCGGGGGGGCTGAGACCCAGTACTTC.

V gene TRBV25-1 combines with J gene TRBJ2-1; no clear D. CDR3 length: 14 residues. Germline CDR1 is MGHDK and CDR2 is SYGVNS. V lost 1 base, J lost 5 bases, and 9 bases lay in between. This CDR3 reads CASSESWQDNEQFF. DNA for the CDR3: TGTGCCAGCAGTGAATCTTGGCAGGACAATGAGCAGTTCTTC.

The genes are TRBV5-1 and TRBJ2-7, with TRBD1 identical over 10 bases. The CDR3 is 15 amino acids. Germline lookup yields CDR1 SGHRS and CDR2 YFSETQ. V dropped 3 bases and J dropped 3; count of bases not matched to a gene: 6. The CDR3 DNA reads as TGCGCCAGCAGCTCGCCCGGGACAGGGGTCTACGAGCAGTACTTC. Translated: CASSSPGTGVYEQYF.

This sequence joins TRBV15 and TRBJ2-7; no clear D. The CDR3 spans 15 residues. Germline values: CDR1 LNHNV, CDR2 YYDKDF (reference sequence). Deletions cut 3 bases from V and 2 bases from J, with 14 bases between. Here the CDR3 DNA reads TGTGCCACCAGCAGCGAACATCGAATCCCCTACGAGCAGTACTTC. Its protein is CATSSEHRIPYEQYF.

The rearrangement joins TRBV19 to TRBJ2-2; 13 bases line up with TRBD2. J gave up 1 base and V 5 bases, and 4 bases lay outside the gene matches. This CDR3 has 17 amino acids. Germline loops: CDR1 LNHDA, CDR2 SQIVND (reference sequence). The CDR3 nucleotides are TGTGCCAGTAGTTGGACTAGCGGGGGCCTGAACACCGGGGAGCTGTTTTTT. Translation gives CASSWTSGGLNTGELFF. Variable domain in full (rest from reference TRBV19 and TRBJ2-2): DGGITQSPKYLFRKEGQNVTLSCEQNLNHDAMYWYRQDPGQGLRLIYYSQIVNDFQKGDIAEGYSVSREKKESFPLTVTSAQKNPTAFYLCASSWTSGGLNTGELFFGEGSRLTVL.

The chain joins TRBV6-5 to TRBJ2-7; weak D call: TRBD2 (6 bases). From germline, CDR1 is MNHEY and CDR2 SVGAGI. The CDR3 totals 14 residues. V lost 2 bases and J lost 6, with 14 bases in between. For the CDR3, the DNA is TGTGCCAGCAGTTACGCGGGGTCGGTCACCGAGCAGTACTTC. This translates into CASSYAGSVTEQYF.

The gene calls are TRBV5-4 and TRBJ2-5; weak D call: TRBD1 (5 bases). Trimming shortened V by 4 bases and J by 7 bases, and 20 bases separated the two germline ends. The CDR3 has 15 amino acids. In germline, CDR1 is SGHNT, CDR2 YYREEE (reference sequence). CDR3 in DNA: TGTGCCAGCAGCCCCGGTTGGGGCTCGGTTGGGACCCAGTACTTC. Translation: CASSPGWGSVGTQYF.

CDR3 region: CASSQVAGVGEQYF. DNA for the CDR3: TGTGCCAGCAGCCAAGTTGCAGGGGTGGGGGAGCAGTACTTC. The genes are TRBV14 and TRBJ2-7, with D possibly being TRBD1 (6 bases). V gave up 1 base and J gave up 7 bases, with 14 bases separating them. Germline loops: CDR1 SGHDN, CDR2 FVKESK. The CDR3 extends over 14 amino acids.

This chain joins TRBV2 and TRBJ1-5; D call uncertain. Germline assignment: CDR1 SNHLY and CDR2 FYNNEI. The V and J ends lost 6 bases and 0 bases respectively, with 9 bases between them. This CDR3 comprises 14 residues. In DNA form, the CDR3 reads TGTGCCAGCAGCGAGGGTGCTAGCAATCAGCCCCAGCATTTT. This encodes CASSEGASNQPQHF.

The chain employs TRBV10-2 and TRBJ1-4, with D possibly TRBD1 on 6 matching bases. CDR1 WSHSY and CDR2 SAAADI come from the germline V gene. V lost 8 bases and J 7 bases, leaving 14 bases between the germline ends. This CDR3 contains 13 residues. The CDR3 nucleotides read TGCGCCAGCGGGGGGGAGGGGGGTGAAAAACTGTTTTTT. Translation: CASGGEGGEKLFF.